The 8 T cell receptor beta chains listed next were all sequenced from one sample in a study of shared clonotypes between healthy human individuals. Selected positively for CCR7 and CD45RO-negative, naive CD8 cells excluded terminally differentiated effector memory CD45RA+ cells. TCRdb's table, derived via immunoSEQ multiplex PCR, lists solely in-frame clones and lacks some. The repertoire holds over 2 million clones, about 94% seen once, with 0.9% to 1.4% in the top ten. Material: naive CD8+ T cells sorted from blood. These receptors all come from a man between 18 and 35 years old in good health.

The rearrangement uses TRBV10-3 and TRBJ2-1; tentative D call: TRBD1 (6 bases). Germline CDR1 ENHRY, CDR2 SYGVKD. The CDR3 is made up of 13 amino acids. Trimming shortened V by 2 bases and J by 9 bases, and 11 bases separated the two germline ends. CDR3 sequence reads: CAISEPQGTEQFF. The CDR3 DNA reads TGTGCCATCAGTGAGCCACAGGGCACTGAGCAGTTCTTC.

The rearrangement uses TRBV5-1 and TRBJ2-7; D not certain. Trimming removed 2 bases from V and 2 bases from J, with 11 bases in between. The length of the CDR3 is 14 residues. Per the germline V gene, CDR1 is SGHRS and CDR2 is YFSETQ. The CDR3 spells CASSFTQDPYEQYF. In nucleotides, the CDR3 is TGCGCCAGCAGCTTCACACAAGACCCCTACGAGCAGTACTTC.

This chain links TRBV9 with TRBJ2-7, with D tentatively TRBD1 or TRBD2 (5 bases each). V was shortened by 0 bases and J by 6 bases, with 19 bases between the two germline ends. CDR3 length: 16 amino acids. Germline-derived CDR1 and CDR2 are SGDLS and YYNGEE. CDR3 coding DNA: TGTGCCAGCAGCGTAGCGATGGAGGCAGGGCTGGGCGAGCAGTACTTC. Translated, it gives CASSVAMEAGLGEQYF.

V is TRBV13 and J is TRBJ2-1, with 8 bases identical to TRBD1. CDR1 is PRHDT, CDR2 FYEKMQ, per germline (reference sequence). The V gene end was trimmed by 4 bases and the J gene end by 8 bases; junction bases not matched to a gene: 7. This CDR3 spans 14 amino acids. The CDR3 coding sequence is TGTGCCAGCAGCTCCATGGACAGGGACCATGAGCAGTTCTTC. Translating gives CASSSMDRDHEQFF.

This sequence joins TRBV30 and TRBJ2-2; 7 bases align to TRBD2. Germline lookup yields CDR1 GTSNPN and CDR2 SVGIG (reference sequence). The CDR3 contains 12 residues. With V trimmed by 8 bases and J by 6 bases, 6 bases remained unmatched. CDR3 sequence reads: CAGPAGAGELFF. CDR3 nucleotides: TGTGCCGGCCCTGCGGGGGCCGGGGAGCTGTTTTTT.

This clone was detected once. The J gene is TRBJ2-1, the V gene TRBV2; 16 nucleotides match TRBD2. This CDR3 region has 18 residues. V lost 7 bases, J lost 7 bases, and 13 bases stayed unmatched. From germline, CDR1 is SNHLY and CDR2 FYNNEI. The CDR3 DNA reads TGTGCCAGCACCCTGGGACTAGCGGGGGGGCTGGTTTGGAATGAGCAGTTCTTC. Translating it yields CASTLGLAGGLVWNEQFF. Using reference TRBV2 and TRBJ2-1 for the parts outside the CDR3, the full variable domain is EPEVTQTPSHQVTQMGQEVILRCVPISNHLYFYWYRQILGQKVEFLVSFYNNEISEKSEIFDDQFSVERPDGSNFTLKIRSTKLEDSAMYFCASTLGLAGGLVWNEQFFGPGTRLTVL.

The gene calls are TRBV5-4 and TRBJ1-2; TRBD1 aligns across 9 bases. This CDR3 region has 16 residues. The V and J ends lost 0 bases and 6 bases, in that order; junction bases with no gene match: 9. The germline V gene encodes CDR1 SGHNT and CDR2 YYREEE (reference sequence). This chain's CDR3 is CASSLAERDREDGYTF. CDR3 in DNA: TGTGCCAGCAGCTTGGCCGAGAGGGACAGGGAGGATGGCTACACCTTC.

The J gene is TRBJ2-5, the V gene TRBV11-2; D not certain. CDR1 SGHAT and CDR2 FQNNGV come from the germline V gene. The CDR3 is 12 residues long. The V end was cut by 1 base, the J end by 3 bases, with 3 bases between. The CDR3 is CASSLVEETQYF. The CDR3 DNA reads TGTGCCAGCAGCTTAGTGGAAGAGACCCAGTACTTC. The full variable domain, in which reference TRBV11-2 and TRBJ2-5 provide the parts outside the CDR3, is EAGVAQSPRYKIIEKRQSVAFWCNPISGHATLYWYQQILGQGPKLLIQFQNNGVVDDSQLPKDRFSAERLKGVDSTLKIQPAKLEDSAVYLCASSLVEETQYFGPGTRLLVL.